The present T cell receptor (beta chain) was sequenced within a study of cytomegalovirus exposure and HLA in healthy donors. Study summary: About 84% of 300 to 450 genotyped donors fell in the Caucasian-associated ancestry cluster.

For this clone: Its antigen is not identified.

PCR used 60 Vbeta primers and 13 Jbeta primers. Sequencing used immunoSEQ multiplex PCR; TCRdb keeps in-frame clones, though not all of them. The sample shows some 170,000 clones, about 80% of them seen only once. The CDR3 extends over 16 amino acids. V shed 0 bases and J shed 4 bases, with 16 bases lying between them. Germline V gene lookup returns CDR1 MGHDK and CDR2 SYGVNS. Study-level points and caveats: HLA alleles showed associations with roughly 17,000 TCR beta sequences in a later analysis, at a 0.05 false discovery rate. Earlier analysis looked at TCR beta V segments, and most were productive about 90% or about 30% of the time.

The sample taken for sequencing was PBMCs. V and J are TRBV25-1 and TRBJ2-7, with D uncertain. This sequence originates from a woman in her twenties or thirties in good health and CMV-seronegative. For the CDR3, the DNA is TGTGCCAGCAGTGAATATGCCCGGCCCAGACTTTACGAGCAGTACTTC. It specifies CASSEYARPRLYEQYF.